This entry concerns a single TCR beta chain. The target antigen is unknown. The data are from a study of T-cell memory formation after mild COVID-19. Findings and limits, study-wide: Contracting clones from day 15 to 85 showed balanced CD4/CD8; later expanders favored CD4+. There were some responding clones in pre-infection memory, which suggested that cross-reactive memory had joined.

The CDR3 is made up of 14 amino acids. V trimming: 6 bases; J trimming: 4 bases; junction bases outside the gene matches: 4. TCR alpha and TCR beta cDNA libraries with sample barcodes and UMIs came from 5'RACE using constant-segment primers. TCRdb re-analysed the 5' RACE reads in MiXCR, keeping a single row per CDR3 protein. The data contain approximately 500,000 distinct CDR3 sequences, about 23% of them seen just once; the ten biggest clones take up around 12%. V and J are TRBV12-3 or TRBV12-4 and TRBJ2-2, with 8 bases aligning to TRBD1. The receptor was isolated from an adult woman who had mild COVID-19 (a few samples of this study predate the infection). Cell type and time point are not known. The sequencing sample was made of PBMCs or a T cell subset sorted from them (not recorded which). CDR3 in amino acids: CASRLTGGTGELFF. CDR3 DNA: TGTGCCAGCAGACTTACAGGGGGCACCGGGGAGCTGTTTTTT.